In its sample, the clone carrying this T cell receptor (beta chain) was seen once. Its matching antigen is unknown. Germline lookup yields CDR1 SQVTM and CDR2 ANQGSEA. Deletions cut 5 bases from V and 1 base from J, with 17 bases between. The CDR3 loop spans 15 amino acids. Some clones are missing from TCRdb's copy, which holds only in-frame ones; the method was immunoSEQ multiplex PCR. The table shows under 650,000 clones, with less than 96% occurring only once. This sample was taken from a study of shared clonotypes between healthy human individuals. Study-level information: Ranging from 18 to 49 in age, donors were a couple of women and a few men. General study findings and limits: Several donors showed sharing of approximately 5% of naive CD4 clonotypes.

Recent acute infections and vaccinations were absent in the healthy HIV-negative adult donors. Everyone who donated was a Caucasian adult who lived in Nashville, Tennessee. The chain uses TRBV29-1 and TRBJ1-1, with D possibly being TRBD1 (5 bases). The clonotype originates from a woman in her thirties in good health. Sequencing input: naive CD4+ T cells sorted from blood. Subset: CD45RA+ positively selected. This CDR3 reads CSVRRRLGQNTEAFF. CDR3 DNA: TGCAGCGTTCGGAGGAGGTTGGGGCAGAACACTGAAGCTTTCTTT.